This section outlines one TCR beta chain sequence together with its context. The antigen is not known. The record originates from a study of PD-1 blockade in classical Hodgkin lymphoma. Regarding the study as a whole: Why repertoires differed is undefined; disease activity or prior therapy possibly contributed. Some patients started nivolumab under 1 year after ASCT, and they were excluded. At baseline, newly diagnosed patients reportedly showed less TCR diversity than healthy donors.

Profiled with immunoSEQ multiplex PCR; TCRdb holds only in-frame clones, not every one. Of some 33,000 clones listed, roughly four fifths are singletons. The CDR3 runs to 14 residues. The V gene's germline CDR1 is SGHNT and CDR2 YYREEE (reference sequence). V shed 5 bases and J shed 0 bases, with 12 bases lying between them. Regarding time point: cycle 4 day 1 (C4D1), after less than 7 weeks of nivolumab. The patients all showed relapse after autologous stem cell transplantation, while their brentuximab vedotin exposure varied. Complete response, partial response or progressive disease constituted the best responses recorded.

The rearrangement links TRBV5-4 to TRBJ2-7; a weak D match, TRBD2 (5 bases). This clonotype was sampled from a human donor with classical Hodgkin lymphoma. The sequencing here drew on peripheral blood mononuclear cells (PBMCs), taken before the fourth cycle of nivolumab. This CDR3 reads CASSPGLDSYEQYF. DNA of the CDR3: TGTGCCAGCAGTCCTGGACTTGACTCCTACGAGCAGTACTTC.